This T cell receptor (beta chain) stems from a study of T cell responses to AZD1222 COVID-19 vaccine. Overall study findings and caveats: Reportedly, nearly half the spike-specific TCRs target unmutated variant regions.

Of note for this clone: The antigen is undetermined.

From germline, CDR1 is SGHRS and CDR2 YFSETQ. Between the trimmed V and J ends, which lost 7 bases and 4 bases, there was a span of 17 bases. This CDR3 has 14 amino acids. The method was immunoSEQ multiplex PCR; TCRdb's version includes in-frame clones alone and lacks a portion of them. The sample lists about 130,000 clones, around nine tenths occurring once. The gene calls are TRBV5-1 and TRBJ1-1; D gene ambiguous. The origin of this receptor is an adult in good health. The sample was peripheral blood, taken on day 0 of AZD1222 vaccination. The CDR3 bases are TGCGCCAGCTCGGAGGCGGGTTTGGGCACTGAAGCTTTCTTT. The encoded protein is CASSEAGLGTEAFF.